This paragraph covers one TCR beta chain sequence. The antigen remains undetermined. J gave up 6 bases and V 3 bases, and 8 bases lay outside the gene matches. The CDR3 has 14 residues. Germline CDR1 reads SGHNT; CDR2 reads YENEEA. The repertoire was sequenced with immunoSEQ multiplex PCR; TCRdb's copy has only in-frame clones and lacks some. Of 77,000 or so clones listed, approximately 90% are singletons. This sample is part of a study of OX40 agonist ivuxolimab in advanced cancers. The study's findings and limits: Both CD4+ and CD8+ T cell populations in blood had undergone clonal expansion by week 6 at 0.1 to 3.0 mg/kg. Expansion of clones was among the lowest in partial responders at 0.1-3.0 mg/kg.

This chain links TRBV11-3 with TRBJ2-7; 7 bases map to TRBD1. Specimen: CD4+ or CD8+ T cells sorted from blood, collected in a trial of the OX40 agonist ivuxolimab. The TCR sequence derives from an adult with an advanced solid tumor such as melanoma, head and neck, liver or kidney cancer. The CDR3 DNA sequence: TGTGCCAGCAGCTTTGGGCAGGGGGATTCCGAGCAGTACTTC. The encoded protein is CASSFGQGDSEQYF.